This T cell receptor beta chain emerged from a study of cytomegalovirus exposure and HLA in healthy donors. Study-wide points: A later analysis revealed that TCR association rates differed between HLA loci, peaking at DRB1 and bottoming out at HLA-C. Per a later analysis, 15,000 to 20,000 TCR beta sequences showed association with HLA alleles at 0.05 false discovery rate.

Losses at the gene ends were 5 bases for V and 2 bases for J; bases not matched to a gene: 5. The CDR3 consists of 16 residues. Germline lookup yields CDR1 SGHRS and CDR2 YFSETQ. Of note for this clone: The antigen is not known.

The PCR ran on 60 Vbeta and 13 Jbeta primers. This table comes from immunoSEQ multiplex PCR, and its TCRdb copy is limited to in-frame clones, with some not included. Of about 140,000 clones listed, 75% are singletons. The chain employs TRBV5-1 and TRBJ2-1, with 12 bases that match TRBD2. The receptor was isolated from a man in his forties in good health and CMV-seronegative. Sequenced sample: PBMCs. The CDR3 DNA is TGCGCCAGCAGGGTTTCTAGCGGGGGGGCCTACAATGAGCAGTTCTTC. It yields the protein CASRVSSGGAYNEQFF.